These 15 T cell receptor beta chains were sequenced from one sample in a study of response to subunit inactivated influenza vaccine listed by TCRdb under 2018. Library construction relied on RT-PCR. These reads were obtained on an Illumina HiSeq 2500. TCRdb reworked the public reads: Q25 trimming with fastp, MiXCR clone assembly, productive beta chains retained. Every entry covers one CDR3 protein and lists the most common genes and DNA from its rows. Counted in this sample were approximately 160,000 distinct CDR3 sequences; around 10% of them appeared once. 35% to 40% of the sample rests with the top ten. The sequencing used CD8+ T cells sorted from PBMCs, collected 23 months after vaccination. The source is a man between 50 and 69 years old who received an inactivated influenza vaccine. Donor details come from another sample of the same person, matched by shared clones.

The V and J genes are TRBV29-1 and TRBJ2-1; D is possibly TRBD1 (6 bases). V was clipped by 7 bases and J by 8 bases, with 15 bases between them. This CDR3 has 12 amino acids. Germline V gives CDR1 SQVTM, CDR2 ANQGSEA. Here the CDR3 DNA reads TGCAGCGGGGAGTGGGGGCCGGATGAGCAGTTCTTC. Translating gives CSGEWGPDEQFF.

The chain couples TRBV10-3 to TRBJ2-7; possible D gene TRBD1, 5 bases. The length of the CDR3 is 14 residues. The germline gives CDR1 ENHRY, CDR2 SYGVKD. The germline V and J ends were trimmed by 2 bases and 4 bases, with 12 bases remaining between them. DNA of the CDR3: TGTGCCATCAGTGAGGGTGGGGCCGCGTACGAGCAGTACTTC. Translated, it gives CAISEGGAAYEQYF.

The chain uses TRBV29-1 and TRBJ2-7, with a tentative D call TRBD2 (5 bases). In germline, CDR1 is SQVTM, CDR2 ANQGSEA. This CDR3 comprises 12 residues. Trimming pared 5 bases from V and 2 bases from J, leaving 10 bases between. The CDR3 region has the DNA TGCAGCGTTAGGACGGGAACCTACGAGCAGTACTTC. Translated, it gives CSVRTGTYEQYF.

This clonotype occurred a few times. J is TRBJ2-1 and V is TRBV11-3, with unresolved D. V was trimmed by 1 base and J by 6 bases, leaving 7 bases between them. This CDR3 is built from 13 residues. Germline V gene lookup returns CDR1 SGHNT and CDR2 YENEEA. The CDR3 coding sequence is TGTGCCAGCAGCTTAGGGACCACCAATGAGCAGTTCTTC. Its translation is CASSLGTTNEQFF.

The chain is built from TRBV5-1 and TRBJ2-3, with 10 bases that match TRBD2. This CDR3 has 15 amino acids. After removal of 4 bases from V and 4 bases from J, the junction contained 6 bases not matched to a gene. CDR1 is SGHRS, CDR2 YFSETQ, per germline. The CDR3 DNA is TGCGCCAGCAGCGCTCTAGCGGGAGTGGCAGATACGCAGTATTTT. Translated, it gives CASSALAGVADTQYF.

The chain has TRBV4-2 and TRBJ1-2; D might be TRBD1 (5 bases). This CDR3 is built from 12 residues. Between the trimmed V and J ends, which lost 3 bases and 13 bases, there was a span of 15 bases. Germline V lookup: CDR1 LGHNA, CDR2 YNFKEQ. The CDR3 coding sequence is TGTGCCAGCAGCCATTGGGACCGCCTAGCCACCTTC. It encodes CASSHWDRLATF.

This clonotype was seen a few times. V gene TRBV6-5 combines with J gene TRBJ2-7, with 10 bases identical to TRBD1. From germline, CDR1 is MNHEY and CDR2 SVGAGI. V lost 0 bases to trimming and J lost 4 bases; unmatched junction nucleotides: 3. The CDR3 has 15 amino acids. CDR3 sequence (DNA): TGTGCCAGCAGTTACTCGACAGGGGGCATTTACGAGCAGTACTTC. Translation gives CASSYSTGGIYEQYF.

This clonotype has at least ten counts. CDR3 sequence: CASSHLAGKSYNEQFF. For the CDR3, the DNA is TGCGCCAGCAGCCACCTAGCGGGGAAATCCTACAATGAGCAGTTCTTC. V is TRBV10-2 and J is TRBJ2-1, with 9 bases aligning to TRBD2. Germline assignment: CDR1 WSHSY and CDR2 SAAADI. The CDR3 runs to 16 residues. The junction had 7 bases not matched to a gene; V was cut back by 6 bases and J by 1 base.

This clonotype turned up a few times. The chain is built from TRBV10-1 and TRBJ1-1; D gene unclear. The CDR3 contains 15 residues. The germline V gene has CDR1 WNHNN and CDR2 SYGVQD (reference sequence). V dropped 5 bases and J dropped 7 bases, with 20 bases sitting between them. The CDR3 loop is CASSLIVSLLDEAFF. CDR3 DNA: TGCGCCAGCAGTTTAATAGTTTCCCTCCTGGATGAAGCTTTCTTT.

The V call is TRBV6-2 or TRBV6-3, the J call TRBJ2-2; D ambiguous. Trimming shortened V by 0 bases and J by 6 bases, and 8 bases separated the two germline ends. There are 14 residues in the CDR3. The germline V gene has CDR1 MNHEY and CDR2 SVGEGT. CDR3 amino acids: CASSYSGFPGELFF. In DNA form, the CDR3 reads TGTGCCAGCAGTTACTCAGGCTTCCCCGGGGAGCTGTTTTTT.

This sequence joins TRBV12-3 or TRBV12-4 and TRBJ1-6; 8 bases are a match to TRBD1. V was pared by 6 bases and J by 13 bases, with 2 bases of the junction left unmatched. There are 11 residues in the CDR3. The CDR3 DNA reads as TGTGCCAGCAGCTCAGGGGGCCCCCTCCACTTT. Its protein is CASSSGGPLHF.

This clonotype appeared many times. The chain combines TRBV2 with TRBJ1-1; D not resolved. This CDR3 has 12 amino acids. Germline assignment: CDR1 SNHLY and CDR2 FYNNEI. Trimming cost V 1 base and J 0 bases, with 0 bases left between them. The CDR3 is CASSEVNTEAFF. As DNA, the CDR3 is TGTGCCAGCAGTGAAGTGAACACTGAAGCTTTCTTT.

V usage is TRBV28 and J usage is TRBJ2-4; D gene uncertain. V lost 5 bases and J 12 bases, leaving 11 bases between the germline ends. Germline loops: CDR1 MDHEN, CDR2 SYDVKM. This CDR3 has 11 residues. CDR3 loop: CASSPRHHQYF. The CDR3 nucleotides read TGTGCCAGCAGTCCTCGTCACCATCAGTACTTC.

This clonotype occurred many times. CDR3 loop: CATSPDTSYEQYF. DNA for the CDR3: TGTGCCACCAGTCCGGACACGTCCTACGAGCAGTACTTC. The chain carries TRBV24-1 and TRBJ2-7, with D maybe TRBD1 (5 bases). From germline, CDR1 is KGHDR and CDR2 SFDVKD. The CDR3 contains 13 residues. V was cut by 6 bases and J by 1 base, with 9 bases left in between.

The CDR3 sequence is CSARPRETQYF. The CDR3 DNA sequence: TGCAGTGCTAGGCCCAGGGAGACCCAGTACTTC. The chain has TRBV20-1 and TRBJ2-5, with D uncertain. The CDR3 loop spans 11 amino acids. Germline CDR1 is DFQATT and CDR2 is SNEGSKA (reference sequence). Deletions cut 3 bases from V and 5 bases from J, with 7 bases between.